This T cell receptor (beta chain) was captured in a study of patients and donors after allogeneic stem cell transplantation. Via MiXCR, TCRdb re-called the RT-PCR reads, giving one row per CDR3 protein. Of about 200,000 distinct CDR3 sequences listed, about 38% are singletons. CDR3 size: 14 residues. V lost 5 bases and J lost 3, with 13 bases in between. Germline V gives CDR1 SGHAT, CDR2 FQNNGV. V usage is TRBV11-2 and J usage is TRBJ1-1; D ambiguous. Sequencing was carried out using blood, either unsorted or a sorted T cell fraction (not recorded which). This receptor was taken from a human donor who was either an allogeneic HSCT recipient or a stem cell or donor lymphocyte infusion donor (not recorded which). It is not recorded whose cells these are; they may come from a transplant donor. The CDR3 sequence is CASSPTSGYTEAFF. For the CDR3, the DNA is TGTGCCAGCAGCCCAACATCGGGGTACACTGAAGCTTTCTTT.